These 26 T cell receptor beta chains were all obtained from the same sample, sequenced in a study of cytomegalovirus exposure and HLA in healthy donors. Primers for the PCR totalled 60 Vbeta and 13 Jbeta. The table came from immunoSEQ multiplex PCR; TCRdb's copy has only in-frame clones and leaves some out. Of approximately 190,000 clones listed, 80% to 85% were seen once; the top ten hold 5.5% to 7%. Specimen: PBMCs. Receptors were obtained from a woman aged 45 to 65 in good health and CMV-seropositive.

The genes are TRBV29-1 and TRBJ2-7; 8 nucleotides align to TRBD2. V was clipped by 7 bases and J by 6 bases; unmatched bases: 14. Germline CDR1 SQVTM, CDR2 ANQGSEA. The CDR3 is made up of 14 amino acids. This CDR3 reads CSAGGQRGPLEQYF. CDR3 nucleotides: TGCAGCGCCGGGGGCCAGCGGGGGCCTCTCGAGCAGTACTTC.

This clone was observed a single time. The rearrangement joins TRBV6-1 to TRBJ1-5; no firm D call. V was clipped by 0 bases and J by 2 bases, with 5 bases between them. In germline, CDR1 is MNHNS, CDR2 SASEGT. The CDR3 sequence is 14 residues long. CDR3 sequence: CASSEARGNQPQHF. The CDR3 bases are TGTGCCAGCAGTGAAGCGAGGGGCAATCAGCCCCAGCATTTT.

This clone was seen just once. This chain connects TRBV19 to TRBJ1-1; TRBD1 matches at 10 bases. V lost 7 bases to trimming and J lost 4 bases; unmatched junction nucleotides: 9. This CDR3 has 15 amino acids. The germline CDR1 and CDR2 sequences are LNHDA and SQIVND (reference sequence). DNA for the CDR3: TGTGCCAGTATCCTGACAGGGGGCTCGGGCACTGAAGCTTTCTTT. It encodes CASILTGGSGTEAFF. Looking up the rest from reference TRBV19 and TRBJ1-1 gives the full variable domain: DGGITQSPKYLFRKEGQNVTLSCEQNLNHDAMYWYRQDPGQGLRLIYYSQIVNDFQKGDIAEGYSVSREKKESFPLTVTSAQKNPTAFYLCASILTGGSGTEAFFGQGTRLTVV.

The chain uses TRBV6-6 and TRBJ1-1, with D possibly matching TRBD1 (5 bases). Germline CDR1 reads MNHNY; CDR2 reads SVGAGI (reference sequence). This CDR3 has 14 residues. V dropped 6 bases and J dropped 1 base, with 12 bases sitting between them. The CDR3 spells CASRPGFKNTEAFF. CDR3 nucleotides: TGTGCCAGCAGGCCAGGGTTTAAGAACACTGAAGCTTTCTTT.

The chain recombines TRBV28 with TRBJ1-1; 10 bases match TRBD1. With V trimmed by 7 bases and J by 5 bases, 10 bases remained unmatched. CDR1 is MDHEN, CDR2 SYDVKM, per germline. The CDR3 has 15 residues. In nucleotides, the CDR3 is TGTGCCAGCATAACGAGGACAGGGGGATGGACTGAAGCTTTCTTT. Translated: CASITRTGGWTEAFF.

This clone was detected only once. The rearrangement joins TRBV6-6 to TRBJ2-7; D is unclear. The V end lost 2 bases, the J end lost 0 bases, and 11 bases lay between the germline ends. In germline, CDR1 is MNHNY, CDR2 SVGAGI (reference sequence). The CDR3 is 15 residues long. The CDR3 nucleotides are TGTGCCAGCAGTTACGCCGCGCAGGTCTCCTACGAGCAGTACTTC. Residues: CASSYAAQVSYEQYF.

J is TRBJ2-1 and V is TRBV11-3, with 13 bases aligning to TRBD2. V lost 1 base, J lost 6 bases, and 9 bases stayed unmatched. The CDR3 loop spans 18 amino acids. In germline, CDR1 is SGHNT, CDR2 YENEEA. CDR3 DNA: TGTGCCAGCAGCTTAGGCCCCTGGACTAGCGGGAGTCGCAATGAGCAGTTCTTC. It specifies CASSLGPWTSGSRNEQFF.

V gene TRBV6-5 combines with J gene TRBJ2-1; 7 nucleotides agree with TRBD2. The V gene end was trimmed by 8 bases and the J gene end by 8 bases; junction bases not matched to a gene: 9. The germline CDR1 and CDR2 sequences are MNHEY and SVGAGI. The CDR3 is 13 amino acids. The DNA of the CDR3 is TGTGCCAGCTCGAGGACTAGGTCGGATGAGCAGTTCTTC. This sequence encodes CASSRTRSDEQFF.

This CDR3 is CASSPLGQNNEQFF. In DNA form, the CDR3 reads TGTGCCAGCAGTCCACTCGGACAGAACAATGAGCAGTTCTTC. The chain has TRBV6-6 and TRBJ2-1; possible D gene TRBD1, 6 bases. Trimming pared 5 bases from V and 5 bases from J, leaving 13 bases between. The CDR3 is 14 residues long. Per germline, CDR1 MNHNY and CDR2 SVGAGI (reference sequence).

The chain has TRBV5-6 and TRBJ2-6; 9 bases line up with TRBD1. J gave up 5 bases and V 5 bases, and 5 bases lay outside the gene matches. Germline CDR1 SGHDT, CDR2 YYEEEE. The CDR3 has 15 residues. CDR3 sequence (DNA): TGTGCCAGCAGTTGGGGACAGGGTAGGGCCAACGTCCTGACTTTC. Translation: CASSWGQGRANVLTF.

The chain has TRBV7-9 and TRBJ2-5, with unresolved D. The V gene's germline CDR1 is SEHNR and CDR2 FQNEAQ (reference sequence). CDR3 length equals 16 residues. Between the trimmed V and J ends, which lost 6 bases and 1 base, there was a span of 18 bases. The CDR3 sequence: CASSEPNSPSQETQYF. In nucleotides, the CDR3 is TGTGCCAGCAGTGAACCGAACTCCCCGAGCCAAGAGACCCAGTACTTC.

This clone occurred a few times. V usage is TRBV28 and J usage is TRBJ2-7, with TRBD2 identical over 8 bases. Germline V gene sequence: CDR1 MDHEN, CDR2 SYDVKM. V was clipped by 4 bases and J by 5 bases; unmatched bases: 25. The CDR3 extends over 20 amino acids. The CDR3 reads CASSSFSYKLAGLRLNEQYF. CDR3 bases: TGTGCCAGCAGTTCCTTCTCGTATAAGCTAGCGGGCCTCAGGTTAAACGAGCAGTACTTC.

The gene calls are TRBV6-6 and TRBJ2-3; 13 bases are shared with TRBD2. Germline CDR1 is MNHNY and CDR2 is SVGAGI (reference sequence). J gave up 5 bases and V 5 bases, and 7 bases lay outside the gene matches. The CDR3 covers 16 residues. The CDR3 nucleotides read TGTGCCAGCAGTAAAACCACTAGCGGGGGGGGAGATACGCAGTATTTT. This codes for CASSKTTSGGGDTQYF.

In DNA form, the CDR3 reads TGTGCCAGCAGTTTATACGGGGGGGGCCGCACCGGGGAGCTGTTTTTT. It is translated as CASSLYGGGRTGELFF. V is TRBV27 and J is TRBJ2-2; 8 bases fit TRBD2. This CDR3 is built from 16 residues. Germline CDR1 and CDR2: MNHEY and SMNVEV (reference sequence). V lost 1 base, J lost 4 bases, and 5 bases stayed unmatched.

The V call is TRBV27, the J call TRBJ2-7; D is possibly TRBD2 (5 bases). The CDR3 is 13 residues long. The germline CDR1 and CDR2 sequences are MNHEY and SMNVEV (reference sequence). V was cut by 4 bases and J by 1 base, with 8 bases left in between. The CDR3 sequence: CASSSDSSYEQYF. CDR3 DNA sequence: TGTGCCAGCAGTTCGGACTCGTCCTACGAGCAGTACTTC.

This clone was seen only once. The V and J genes are TRBV7-8 and TRBJ2-3, with D tentatively TRBD1 (5 bases). Germline CDR1 and CDR2: SGHVS and FQNEAQ. The CDR3 has 15 amino acids. Trimming took off 5 bases at V and 3 bases at J, with 15 bases between the two ends. The CDR3 loop reads CASSPRQMLTDTQYF. The CDR3 DNA reads as TGTGCCAGCAGCCCGAGACAGATGTTGACAGATACGCAGTATTTT.

The V and J genes are TRBV10-2 and TRBJ2-3; D may be TRBD1 (5 bases). The CDR3 spans 13 residues. V was pared by 5 bases and J by 4 bases, with 10 bases between. Germline assignment: CDR1 WSHSY and CDR2 SAAADI. The DNA of the CDR3 is TGCGCCAGCAGTCCAAGGGGCCCAGATACGCAGTATTTT. This encodes CASSPRGPDTQYF.

The rearrangement uses TRBV5-1 and TRBJ2-3; 12 nucleotides align to TRBD2. With 3 bases clipped from V and 4 bases from J, the junction kept 9 bases outside the gene matches. Germline CDR1 SGHRS, CDR2 YFSETQ. The CDR3 has 17 amino acids. The CDR3 reads CASSSLTSGRVSDTQYF. CDR3 DNA: TGCGCCAGCAGCTCCCTGACTAGCGGGAGAGTTTCAGATACGCAGTATTTT.

The chain's CDR3 is CASSINRPGEQFF. In nucleotides, the CDR3 is TGCGCCAGCAGCATAAACAGACCCGGTGAGCAGTTCTTC. The chain recombines TRBV4-1 with TRBJ2-1; D gene unclear. Trimming took 5 bases from V and 9 from J, leaving 14 bases between them. Germline CDR1 reads MGHRA; CDR2 reads YSYEKL. There are 13 residues in the CDR3.

The chain combines TRBV7-8 with TRBJ2-2; 12 nucleotides match TRBD2. The CDR3 has 16 residues. The trim removed 3 bases at V and 3 bases at J, leaving 2 bases unmatched. Germline-derived CDR1 and CDR2 are SGHVS and FQNEAQ. CDR3 amino acids: CASSLTSGGDTGELFF. CDR3 in DNA: TGTGCCAGCAGCTTGACTAGCGGGGGCGACACCGGGGAGCTGTTTTTT.

The rearrangement uses TRBV19 and TRBJ2-4, with TRBD2 as a possible D gene (5 bases). The germline V gene has CDR1 LNHDA and CDR2 SQIVND (reference sequence). The ends were cut back, 7 bases at V and 3 bases at J, with 16 bases in the middle. CDR3 length equals 15 residues. The CDR3 DNA sequence: TGTGCCAGTAACCTGGGCGCGGGTCTCAAAAACATTCAGTACTTC. This codes for CASNLGAGLKNIQYF.

V and J are TRBV18 and TRBJ1-5; D gene uncertain. V was shortened by 2 bases and J by 5 bases, with 10 bases between the two germline ends. Germline CDR1 reads KGHSH; CDR2 reads LQKENI. This CDR3 contains 14 residues. This CDR3 reads CASSPRGRDQPQHF. The CDR3, as DNA: TGTGCCAGCTCACCAAGAGGTCGGGATCAGCCCCAGCATTTT.

The chain employs TRBV9 and TRBJ1-1, with 8 bases matching TRBD1. In germline, CDR1 is SGDLS, CDR2 YYNGEE. Germline trimming cut 4 bases from V and 5 bases from J; bases unmatched to any gene: 7. CDR3 size: 14 residues. CDR3 sequence reads: CASSSTGVETEAFF. CDR3 in DNA: TGTGCCAGCAGCTCGACAGGGGTCGAAACTGAAGCTTTCTTT.

The CDR3 here is CASSSTGDPSYNEQFF. In nucleotides, the CDR3 is TGTGCCAGCAGCTCCACGGGTGACCCCTCCTACAATGAGCAGTTCTTC. This chain links TRBV9 with TRBJ2-1, with D hard to call. The germline V gene encodes CDR1 SGDLS and CDR2 YYNGEE. The CDR3 contains 16 residues. Trimming removed 4 bases at V and 0 bases at J, with 14 bases between.

This chain uses TRBV5-4 with TRBJ2-3, with D uncertain. CDR1 and CDR2 (germline): SGHNT, YYREEE (reference sequence). CDR3 length: 13 residues. Deletions cut 4 bases from V and 0 bases from J, with 6 bases between. CDR3 region: CASSPPSTDTQYF. CDR3 nucleotide sequence: TGTGCCAGCAGCCCCCCAAGCACAGATACGCAGTATTTT. The variable domain in full, completed from reference TRBV5-4 and TRBJ2-3, reads ETGVTQSPTHLIKTRGQQVTLRCSSQSGHNTVSWYQQALGQGPQFIFQYYREEENGRGNFPPRFSGLQFPNYSSELNVNALELDDSALYLCASSPPSTDTQYFGPGTRLTVL.

The rearrangement joins TRBV7-8 to TRBJ1-1, with 7 positions matching TRBD1. The CDR3 is made up of 14 amino acids. Germline CDR1 SGHVS, CDR2 FQNEAQ. With 6 bases clipped from V and 6 bases from J, the junction kept 10 bases outside the gene matches. The CDR3 is CASRPTGQNAEAFF. CDR3 DNA: TGTGCCAGCAGACCGACAGGGCAAAACGCTGAAGCTTTCTTT.